The 19 T cell receptor beta chains reported below all come from one sample, sequenced in a study of T cell repertoires in cytomegalovirus infection. MiXCR, applied by TCRdb to the reads, yields one record per CDR3 protein. The sample yields approximately 500,000 distinct CDR3 sequences, around 10% seen once. The sequenced sample was PBMCs. These receptors all stem from a human donor in good health (CMV status not recorded). Some clones in this sample may be carry-over from other donors' samples.

This clonotype was seen a handful of times. The gene calls are TRBV3-1 and TRBJ2-7; D is uncertain. Germline V gene data show CDR1 as LGHDT and CDR2 as YNNKEL (reference sequence). Trimming cost V 2 bases and J 2 bases, with 4 bases left between them. This CDR3 has 12 amino acids. CDR3 sequence reads: CASSQRTYEQYF. In DNA form, the CDR3 reads TGTGCCAGCAGCCAACGTACCTACGAGCAGTACTTC.

This clonotype was detected many times. The rearrangement joins TRBV7-3 to TRBJ2-5; 10 nucleotides match TRBD2. Germline V lookup: CDR1 SGHTA, CDR2 FQGTGA. Trimming at V came to 6 bases and at J to 5 bases, leaving 3 bases not matched to a gene. The CDR3 consists of 13 residues. The CDR3 DNA is TGTGCCAGCAGTCCGGGACTAGCGGAGACCCAGTACTTC. This gives the protein CASSPGLAETQYF. The full variable domain, rest sourced from reference TRBV7-3 and TRBJ2-5, is GAGVSQTPSNKVTEKGKYVELRCDPISGHTALYWYRQSLGQGPEFLIYFQGTGAADDSGLPNDRFFAVRPEGSVSTLKIQRTERGDSAVYLCASSPGLAETQYFGPGTRLLVL.

Ten or more counts support this clonotype. This chain connects TRBV11-2 to TRBJ1-4, with no clear D. Germline loops: CDR1 SGHAT, CDR2 FQNNGV. The V end lost 0 bases, the J end lost 6 bases, and 20 bases lay between the germline ends. The length of the CDR3 is 18 residues. DNA for the CDR3: TGTGCCAGCAGCTTAGATATCGGGGATATGGGGTTTGATGAAAAACTGTTTTTT. This codes for CASSLDIGDMGFDEKLFF.

This clonotype showed up many times. The germline gene is not matched at one end of the junction; a read error may be the cause. The chain combines TRBV5-1 with TRBJ2-7; D might be TRBD2 (5 bases). CDR1 is SGHRS, CDR2 YFSETQ, per germline. The CDR3 sequence is 11 residues long. As DNA, the CDR3 is TGTGCCAGCAGTTTAGAGGGTGAGCAGTACTTC. It specifies CASSLEGEQYF.

This clonotype occurred many times. This sequence joins TRBV7-8 and TRBJ1-1, with 8 nucleotides matching TRBD1. Germline lookup yields CDR1 SGHVS and CDR2 FQNEAQ. Trimming cost V 1 base and J 2 bases; bases outside gene matches: 12. The CDR3 has 18 residues. The CDR3 DNA reads TGTGCCAGCAGCTTAGGAGGGCAGGCAGGGGGCGTTAACACTGAAGCTTTCTTT. Translated, it gives CASSLGGQAGGVNTEAFF.

This clonotype appeared many times. This chain uses TRBV2 with TRBJ1-5, with 12 bases lining up with TRBD1. From germline, CDR1 is SNHLY and CDR2 FYNNEI. Trimming at V came to 7 bases and at J to 7 bases, leaving 14 bases not matched to a gene. The CDR3 runs to 17 residues. The CDR3 DNA reads as TGTGCCAGCAAGGAACCCCGGGGACAGGGGGCGGGCCAGCCCCAGCATTTT. It encodes CASKEPRGQGAGQPQHF.

This clonotype was observed many times. The V and J genes are TRBV7-9 and TRBJ2-5; no clear D gene. The CDR3 extends over 14 amino acids. V was trimmed by 5 bases and J by 4 bases, leaving 14 bases between them. Per the germline V gene, CDR1 is SEHNR and CDR2 is FQNEAQ (reference sequence). CDR3 in amino acids: CASSTYTLGETQYF. DNA of the CDR3: TGTGCCAGCAGCACGTACACCTTGGGAGAGACCCAGTACTTC.

This clonotype was observed many times. J is TRBJ1-2 and V is TRBV4-1; D perhaps matches TRBD1 (5 bases). Trimming took off 0 bases at V and 2 bases at J, with 10 bases between the two ends. Germline V lookup: CDR1 MGHRA, CDR2 YSYEKL. CDR3 length: 15 amino acids. The CDR3 region has the DNA TGCGCCAGCAGCCAAGATCGAGGGGCAAACTATGGCTACACCTTC. Residues: CASSQDRGANYGYTF.

This chain connects TRBV9 to TRBJ2-7; D perhaps matches TRBD2 (5 bases). Trimming took 4 bases from V and 4 from J, leaving 12 bases between them. The germline gives CDR1 SGDLS, CDR2 YYNGEE. The CDR3 consists of 13 residues. As DNA, the CDR3 is TGTGCCAGCAGCCCGCAATCGGGGTACGAGCAGTACTTC. The encoded protein is CASSPQSGYEQYF.

The chain combines TRBV13 with TRBJ1-1; D remains unclear. The germline CDR1 and CDR2 sequences are PRHDT and FYEKMQ (reference sequence). This CDR3 spans 12 amino acids. Trimming removed 4 bases at V and 11 bases at J, with 14 bases between. The CDR3 loop is CASSSRSVPAFF. CDR3 bases: TGTGCCAGCAGCTCCCGTAGCGTTCCCGCTTTCTTT. The entire variable domain, with the rest obtained from reference TRBV13 and TRBJ1-1, is as follows: AAGVIQSPRHLIKEKRETATLKCYPIPRHDTVYWYQQGPGQDPQFLISFYEKMQSDKGSIPDRFSAQQFSDYHSELNMSSLELGDSALYFCASSSRSVPAFFGQGTRLTVV.

This chain uses TRBV27 with TRBJ1-1; D perhaps matches TRBD1 (6 bases). The V end was cut by 5 bases, the J end by 6 bases, with 19 bases between. The CDR3 is 15 residues long. The germline CDR1 and CDR2 sequences are MNHEY and SMNVEV (reference sequence). For the CDR3, the DNA is TGTGCCAGCAGTCCCACGGGGAGGGGGAGGGCTGAAGCTTTCTTT. Protein product: CASSPTGRGRAEAFF.

At least ten counts were recorded for this clonotype. The genes are TRBV2 and TRBJ1-5; 10 bases line up with TRBD1. This CDR3 region has 15 residues. Germline assignment: CDR1 SNHLY and CDR2 FYNNEI. J lost 2 bases, V lost 4 bases, and 2 bases had no gene match. The CDR3 nucleotides are TGTGCCAGCAGTGGACAGGGGGCAGGCAATCAGCCCCAGCATTTT. Translating it yields CASSGQGAGNQPQHF.

The chain couples TRBV18 to TRBJ2-3; no firm D call. V was cut by 2 bases and J by 5 bases, with 8 bases left in between. Looked up from germline, CDR1 is KGHSH and CDR2 is LQKENI. The CDR3 contains 13 residues. The CDR3 protein is CASSPRSLDTQYF. The CDR3 nucleotides are TGTGCCAGCTCACCAAGGTCGTTAGATACGCAGTATTTT.

This clonotype was counted many times. The V gene is TRBV5-6, the J gene TRBJ1-5, with a tentative D call TRBD1 (5 bases). V was cut by 4 bases and J by 1 base, with 12 bases left in between. This CDR3 is 15 amino acids long. The germline V gene encodes CDR1 SGHDT and CDR2 YYEEEE. The CDR3 DNA follows: TGTGCCAGCAGCCGGCTCGAGGGGAGCAATCAGCCCCAGCATTTT. Protein product: CASSRLEGSNQPQHF.

This clonotype has a count of ten or more. The chain joins TRBV7-6 to TRBJ1-2; 9 bases are a match to TRBD1. The CDR3 sequence is 15 residues long. Germline CDR1 is SGHVS and CDR2 is FNYEAQ. V gave up 5 bases and J gave up 6 bases; unmatched junction bases: 10. CDR3 DNA: TGTGCCAGCAGCCCCCAGACAGGGGGATCTCATGGCTACACCTTC. Encoded protein: CASSPQTGGSHGYTF.

This clonotype was counted many times. V is TRBV7-9 and J is TRBJ2-1, with 7 bases lining up with TRBD1. Trimming took 5 bases from V and 8 from J; bases not matched to a gene: 12. The CDR3 runs to 15 residues. Germline V gene sequence: CDR1 SEHNR, CDR2 FQNEAQ (reference sequence). The CDR3 coding sequence is TGTGCCAGCAGCGCACAGGACAGGTTGGTGGATGAGCAGTTCTTC. Translating it yields CASSAQDRLVDEQFF.

This clonotype was counted at least ten times. V and J are TRBV7-9 and TRBJ1-3, with 7 bases that match TRBD1. Germline CDR1 and CDR2: SEHNR and FQNEAQ (reference sequence). Trimming took 3 bases from V and 2 from J; bases not matched to a gene: 4. This CDR3 is 15 amino acids long. CDR3 in DNA: TGTGCCAGCAGCTTTGGGACAGCCGCTGGAAACACCATATATTTT. Translation gives CASSFGTAAGNTIYF.

CDR3 region: CASSPPTRGVDEQYF. The CDR3 DNA is TGTGCCAGCTCACCACCGACGCGCGGGGTAGACGAGCAGTACTTC. This chain links TRBV18 with TRBJ2-7; tentative D call: TRBD2 (6 bases). Per the germline V gene, CDR1 is KGHSH and CDR2 is LQKENI. V dropped 0 bases and J dropped 5 bases, with 14 bases sitting between them. CDR3 length: 15 amino acids.

This clonotype was picked up many times. V usage is TRBV3-1 and J usage is TRBJ2-5; D uncertain. The V and J ends lost 0 bases and 5 bases respectively, with 13 bases between them. Germline CDR1 reads LGHDT; CDR2 reads YNNKEL (reference sequence). The CDR3 is 15 residues long. In DNA form, the CDR3 reads TGTGCCAGCAGCCAAGACCCGGTCCTGACGGAGACCCAGTACTTC. Translating it yields CASSQDPVLTETQYF.